One and the same sample provided the 9 T cell receptor beta chains below, sequenced in a study of blood T cells in healthy people across ages. With a J-beta primer mix and a sample-barcoded 5' primer, a second PCR ran about 7 to 12 cycles. One entry per CDR3 protein results from TCRdb running MiXCR on the 5' RACE reads. Counted here are 850,000 to 1,100,000 distinct CDR3 sequences, about two fifths occurring once; the ten biggest clones make up about 12%. Sequencing was carried out using blood. These receptors all stem from a man younger than 35 in good health.

This clonotype was seen more than once but under ten times. The chain is built from TRBV12-3 or TRBV12-4 and TRBJ1-5, with TRBD1 as a possible D gene (5 bases). The CDR3 runs 15 residues. Trimming cost V 4 bases and J 1 base, with 11 bases left between them. The CDR3 loop is CASSSGSISNQPQHF. CDR3 coding DNA: TGTGCCAGCAGTTCAGGGTCAATAAGCAATCAGCCCCAGCATTTT.

Only one count was recorded for this clonotype. One junction end disagrees with the germline gene, perhaps due to a read error. The chain is built from TRBV12-3 or TRBV12-4 and TRBJ2-1; tentative D call: TRBD1 (6 bases). The CDR3 is 13 residues long. The CDR3 region has the DNA TGTACCAGCAGGGGAAGCGCATACAATGAGCAGTTCTTC. The encoded protein is CTSRGSAYNEQFF.

The chain combines TRBV28 with TRBJ1-1, with unresolved D. The V gene's germline CDR1 is MDHEN and CDR2 SYDVKM. Trimming removed 7 bases at V and 0 bases at J, with 9 bases between. CDR3 size: 13 residues. The CDR3 DNA sequence: TGTGCCAGCATTGGCACGGTGAACACTGAAGCTTTCTTT. Protein sequence: CASIGTVNTEAFF. The variable domain in full, completed from reference TRBV28 and TRBJ1-1, reads DVKVTQSSRYLVKRTGEKVFLECVQDMDHENMFWYRQDPGLGLRLIYFSYDVKMKEKGDIPEGYSVSREKKERFSLILESASTNQTSMYLCASIGTVNTEAFFGQGTRLTVV.

This CDR3 reads CASGSPGQGLTGELFF. CDR3 sequence (DNA): TGTGCTAGTGGTTCTCCGGGACAGGGGCTCACCGGGGAGCTGTTTTTT. This chain uses TRBV12-5 with TRBJ2-2; 10 bases line up with TRBD1. Germline V gene sequence: CDR1 LGHNT, CDR2 FRNRAP. The CDR3 spans 16 residues. The V and J ends lost 4 bases and 4 bases, in that order; junction bases with no gene match: 6.

The rearrangement links TRBV7-2 to TRBJ2-1; the D gene is possibly TRBD1 (6 bases). V shed 0 bases and J shed 0 bases, with 9 bases lying between them. The germline CDR1 and CDR2 sequences are SGHTA and FQGNSA. This CDR3 region has 16 residues. In DNA form, the CDR3 reads TGTGCCAGCAGCTTAGCTGGGGACATCTCCTACAATGAGCAGTTCTTC. This encodes CASSLAGDISYNEQFF.

This clonotype appeared a few times. The chain carries TRBV7-2 and TRBJ1-2, with TRBD1 matching over 12 bases. Germline CDR1 is SGHTA and CDR2 is FQGNSA. The V gene end was trimmed by 4 bases and the J gene end by 7 bases; junction bases not matched to a gene: 1. The CDR3 runs to 13 residues. Here the CDR3 reads CASSWDRGLGYTF. The CDR3, as DNA: TGTGCCAGCAGCTGGGACAGGGGGCTTGGCTACACCTTC.

V usage is TRBV28 and J usage is TRBJ2-1; D uncertain. V shed 1 base and J shed 8 bases, with 6 bases lying between them. The CDR3 has 12 residues. Germline V gene lookup returns CDR1 MDHEN and CDR2 SYDVKM. The CDR3 spells CASSLLVDEQFF. The CDR3 bases are TGTGCCAGCAGTTTATTAGTGGATGAGCAGTTCTTC. Looking up the rest from reference TRBV28 and TRBJ2-1 gives the full variable domain: DVKVTQSSRYLVKRTGEKVFLECVQDMDHENMFWYRQDPGLGLRLIYFSYDVKMKEKGDIPEGYSVSREKKERFSLILESASTNQTSMYLCASSLLVDEQFFGPGTRLTVL.

In nucleotides, the CDR3 is TGTGCCAGCAGTGAATTGACAGGGAGGAGGAACTATGGCTACACCTTC. Its translation: CASSELTGRRNYGYTF. The V call is TRBV2, the J call TRBJ1-2; 7 bases are a match to TRBD1. This CDR3 spans 16 amino acids. Per germline, CDR1 SNHLY and CDR2 FYNNEI. Trimming removed 2 bases from V and 2 bases from J; junction bases left unmatched: 8.

The rearrangement links TRBV20-1 to TRBJ2-7; 11 nucleotides line up with TRBD2. V gave up 1 base and J gave up 3 bases; unmatched junction bases: 5. The CDR3 spans 15 residues. Germline V gene data show CDR1 as DFQATT and CDR2 as SNEGSKA (reference sequence). The CDR3 sequence: CSARATSGTGYEQYF. CDR3 nucleotides: TGCAGTGCTAGAGCGACTAGCGGGACGGGCTACGAGCAGTACTTC.